These 27 T cell receptor beta chains share one sample of origin, sequenced in a study of T cells in Graves' hyperthyroidism and ophthalmopathy. Amplified regions were TCR beta CDR3 sequences from RNA transcripts. HTBI primers were the set used in a first-round RT-PCR of the TCR CDR3. TCRdb reanalysed the multiplex PCR reads using MiXCR and keeps one entry per CDR3 protein. This repertoire shows some 400,000 distinct CDR3 sequences, roughly 12% found once; its top ten account for around 20%. The sequenced sample consisted of blood. The receptors were gathered from a man aged 25-45 years with Graves' hyperthyroidism that later progressed to Graves' ophthalmopathy.

The chain combines TRBV10-3 with TRBJ1-4; no firm D call. V was trimmed by 5 bases and J by 10 bases, leaving 17 bases between them. The CDR3 length is 14 residues. Per germline, CDR1 ENHRY and CDR2 SYGVKD. CDR3 region: CAISRVSSGGKLFF. The CDR3 bases are TGTGCCATCAGTAGGGTCAGCTCCGGTGGAAAACTGTTTTTT.

The rearrangement uses TRBV6-2 or TRBV6-3 and TRBJ2-1, with D possibly matching TRBD2 (6 bases). CDR1 is MNHEY, CDR2 SVGEGT, per germline. V shed 5 bases and J shed 4 bases, with 15 bases lying between them. The CDR3 covers 15 residues. CDR3 residues: CASSTPGGAYNEQFF. CDR3 DNA sequence: TGTGCCAGCAGTACCCCTGGCGGGGCTTACAATGAGCAGTTCTTC.

Concerning this clonotype: Being one base from a much bigger clone, this may be a read error. The chain couples TRBV24-1 to TRBJ2-1, with D perhaps matching TRBD2 (5 bases). CDR1 and CDR2 from the germline V gene are KGHDR and SFDVKD. This CDR3 comprises 18 residues. CDR3 residues: CATSDLKRRLSSYDEQFF. The CDR3 region has the DNA TGTGCCACCAGTGATTTAAAGAGGAGGCTGAGCTCCTACGATGAGCAGTTCTTC.

This clonotype appeared many times. The rearrangement links TRBV2 to TRBJ2-7; D is undetermined. CDR1 is SNHLY and CDR2 is FYNNEI in the germline V gene. This CDR3 contains 15 residues. The V end lost 7 bases, the J end lost 5 bases, and 21 bases lay between the germline ends. This CDR3 reads CASKRIASLFDEQYF. The DNA for the CDR3 is TGTGCCAGCAAAAGGATCGCCTCCTTATTTGACGAGCAGTACTTC.

The sample holds a few counts of this clonotype. V and J are TRBV20-1 and TRBJ1-1; D gene unclear. Trimming took off 2 bases at V and 4 bases at J, with 17 bases between the two ends. The germline V gene encodes CDR1 DFQATT and CDR2 SNEGSKA (reference sequence). There are 15 residues in the CDR3. CDR3 sequence reads: CSARKNKGEGTEAFF. The CDR3 DNA reads as TGCAGTGCTAGAAAAAACAAGGGTGAGGGCACTGAAGCTTTCTTT.

The rearrangement joins TRBV9 to TRBJ2-5; no reliable D call. The V end lost 0 bases, the J end lost 3 bases, and 12 bases lay between the germline ends. This CDR3 region has 15 residues. CDR1 and CDR2 (germline): SGDLS, YYNGEE. For the CDR3, the DNA is TGTGCCAGCAGCGTAGGCCCCACAGCTAAAGAGACCCAGTACTTC. Translating gives CASSVGPTAKETQYF.

At least ten counts were recorded for this clonotype. The rearrangement links TRBV30 to TRBJ1-2; D gene uncertain. The CDR3 has 11 residues. Trimming cost V 1 base and J 8 bases, with 8 bases left between them. The germline V gene encodes CDR1 GTSNPN and CDR2 SVGIG (reference sequence). In DNA, the CDR3 is TGTGCCTGGAGTGACGGTGGCGGCTACACCTTC. Residues: CAWSDGGGYTF.

This clonotype was seen repeatedly, ten times or more. The gene calls are TRBV12-3 or TRBV12-4 and TRBJ1-5; weak D call: TRBD1 (5 bases). This CDR3 is 16 amino acids long. The ends were cut back, 4 bases at V and 5 bases at J, with 18 bases in the middle. The CDR3 DNA reads as TGTGCCAGCAGTTCCGGACGGGGCCGGGGAGATCAGCCCCAGCATTTT. Its translation is CASSSGRGRGDQPQHF.

This clonotype occurred many times. V usage is TRBV27 and J usage is TRBJ2-2, with 9 positions matching TRBD1. The ends lost 5 bases at V and 7 bases at J; junction bases unmatched: 11. Looked up from germline, CDR1 is MNHEY and CDR2 is SMNVEV (reference sequence). The length of the CDR3 is 16 residues. CDR3 nucleotide sequence: TGTGCCAGCAGTAATACCGGGACAGGGAGGGGCGGGGAGCTGTTTTTT. Residues: CASSNTGTGRGGELFF.

This clonotype was seen repeatedly, ten times or more. The rearrangement joins TRBV11-3 to TRBJ2-5; TRBD2 agrees at 7 bases. Trimming removed 3 bases from V and 3 bases from J; junction bases left unmatched: 7. CDR3 length: 15 amino acids. In germline, CDR1 is SGHNT, CDR2 YENEEA. The CDR3 loop is CASSFAPGGKETQYF. The DNA for the CDR3 is TGTGCCAGCAGCTTCGCGCCGGGGGGTAAAGAGACCCAGTACTTC.

The chain is built from TRBV5-1 and TRBJ2-2, with D possibly TRBD2 on 6 matching bases. Deletions cut 5 bases from V and 4 bases from J, with 9 bases between. Germline loops: CDR1 SGHRS, CDR2 YFSETQ. The CDR3 covers 13 residues. The CDR3 DNA follows: TGCGCCAGCAGGGAGGGATCCACCGGGGAGCTGTTTTTT. As protein: CASREGSTGELFF. The whole variable domain, remainder taken from reference TRBV5-1 and TRBJ2-2, is KAGVTQTPRYLIKTRGQQVTLSCSPISGHRSVSWYQQTPGQGLQFLFEYFSETQRNKGNFPGRFSGRQFSNSRSEMNVSTLELGDSALYLCASREGSTGELFFGEGSRLTVL.

This clonotype appeared a few times. J is TRBJ1-2 and V is TRBV30; D is ambiguous. V was trimmed by 1 base and J by 8 bases, leaving 5 bases between them. This CDR3 has 10 amino acids. Germline-derived CDR1 and CDR2 are GTSNPN and SVGIG (reference sequence). The CDR3, as DNA: TGTGCCTGGAGTGGGCAAGGCTACACCTTC. It translates to CAWSGQGYTF.

This clonotype appeared many times. This rearrangement joins TRBV5-1 to TRBJ1-4, with no clear D. The CDR3 extends over 13 amino acids. The germline gives CDR1 SGHRS, CDR2 YFSETQ. The ends were cut back, 0 bases at V and 4 bases at J, with 4 bases in the middle. The CDR3: CASSLGVNEKLFF. In DNA, the CDR3 is TGCGCCAGCAGCTTGGGAGTTAATGAAAAACTGTTTTTT. Combining the CDR3 with reference TRBV5-1 and TRBJ1-4 gives the whole variable domain KAGVTQTPRYLIKTRGQQVTLSCSPISGHRSVSWYQQTPGQGLQFLFEYFSETQRNKGNFPGRFSGRQFSNSRSEMNVSTLELGDSALYLCASSLGVNEKLFFGSGTQLSVL.

CDR3 DNA sequence: TGTGCCAGCAGCTTGTCAGCTTGGACAGGGCGCGATCAGCCCCAGCATTTT. Protein sequence: CASSLSAWTGRDQPQHF. The rearrangement joins TRBV5-5 to TRBJ1-5; the match to TRBD1 covers 8 bases. Germline V gene data show CDR1 as SGHKS and CDR2 as YYEKEE (reference sequence). Germline trimming cut 1 base from V and 5 bases from J; bases unmatched to any gene: 11. The CDR3 contains 17 residues.

There are a few counts of this clonotype. The chain links TRBV29-1 to TRBJ1-3; D gene uncertain. Germline loops: CDR1 SQVTM, CDR2 ANQGSEA. This CDR3 has 14 residues. V lost 6 bases and J 0 bases, leaving 12 bases between the germline ends. CDR3 coding DNA: TGCAGCGTCGTTGTTAGATACTCTGGAAACACCATATATTTT. Protein: CSVVVRYSGNTIYF.

The rearrangement links TRBV6-1 to TRBJ2-3; 8 nucleotides align to TRBD1. V shed 6 bases and J 1 base; nucleotides not matched to a gene: 6. Per the germline V gene, CDR1 is MNHNS and CDR2 is SASEGT. This CDR3 has 15 residues. DNA for the CDR3: TGTGCCAGCAGGAAAAGGGGACAGGGCACAGATACGCAGTATTTT. Encoded protein: CASRKRGQGTDTQYF.

This clonotype occurred many times. The rearrangement joins TRBV20-1 to TRBJ2-7; 9 nucleotides line up with TRBD1. Germline CDR1 DFQATT, CDR2 SNEGSKA (reference sequence). The trim removed 4 bases at V and 6 bases at J, leaving 7 bases unmatched. This CDR3 contains 13 residues. The CDR3 sequence is CSAIQGANGEQYF. CDR3 nucleotide sequence: TGCAGTGCTATACAGGGGGCGAATGGCGAGCAGTACTTC.

The rearrangement uses TRBV5-1 and TRBJ2-1, with D possibly being TRBD2 (5 bases). Germline values: CDR1 SGHRS, CDR2 YFSETQ. The CDR3 is 14 residues long. Trimming took 2 bases from V and 5 from J, leaving 11 bases between them. As DNA, the CDR3 is TGCGCCAGCAGCTTTCTAGCACCCCACAATGAGCAGTTCTTC. Its translation: CASSFLAPHNEQFF.

This clonotype came up a few times. The chain is built from TRBV7-2 and TRBJ2-6; no definite D call. The V and J ends lost 3 bases and 0 bases respectively, with 12 bases between them. CDR3 length equals 17 residues. CDR1 is SGHTA, CDR2 FQGNSA, per germline. The CDR3 reads CASSLANSVSGANVLTF. DNA for the CDR3: TGTGCCAGCAGCTTGGCCAACAGTGTCTCTGGGGCCAACGTCCTGACTTTC.

This clonotype was recorded many times. The chain uses TRBV28 and TRBJ2-7; possible D gene TRBD1, 5 bases. Looked up from germline, CDR1 is MDHEN and CDR2 is SYDVKM. CDR3 length: 14 amino acids. Trimming took 7 bases from V and 0 from J, leaving 13 bases between them. The CDR3 DNA reads as TGTGCCAGCACCCTAGGGGCTTTCTCCTACGAGCAGTACTTC. This encodes CASTLGAFSYEQYF. The whole variable domain, remainder taken from reference TRBV28 and TRBJ2-7, is DVKVTQSSRYLVKRTGEKVFLECVQDMDHENMFWYRQDPGLGLRLIYFSYDVKMKEKGDIPEGYSVSREKKERFSLILESASTNQTSMYLCASTLGAFSYEQYFGPGTRLTVT.

J is TRBJ2-7 and V is TRBV27, with 8 positions matching TRBD1. The V gene end was trimmed by 5 bases and the J gene end by 4 bases; junction bases not matched to a gene: 10. This CDR3 is 15 amino acids long. Germline CDR1 MNHEY, CDR2 SMNVEV (reference sequence). CDR3 residues: CASSPTGVRLYEQYF. In nucleotides, the CDR3 is TGTGCCAGCAGTCCGACAGGGGTCAGGCTGTACGAGCAGTACTTC.

This clonotype was picked up one time. This chain uses TRBV4-2 with TRBJ2-5; possible D gene TRBD2, 6 bases. V lost 1 base to trimming and J lost 7 bases, with 13 bases between them. CDR3 size: 14 residues. CDR1 LGHNA and CDR2 YNFKEQ come from the germline V gene. The CDR3 sequence: CASSQGGAGGTQYF. In nucleotides, the CDR3 is TGTGCCAGCAGCCAAGGAGGTGCCGGGGGGACCCAGTACTTC.

This clonotype turned up a few times. The rearrangement links TRBV27 to TRBJ1-2; D is uncertain. The germline V gene has CDR1 MNHEY and CDR2 SMNVEV (reference sequence). V gave up 3 bases and J gave up 6 bases, with 11 bases separating them. This CDR3 is built from 13 residues. CDR3 sequence: CASSFNIRNGYTF. The DNA for the CDR3 is TGTGCCAGCAGTTTTAATATCAGAAATGGCTACACCTTC.

As to this clonotype: A read error may explain this, as a much larger clone is one base away. The chain is built from TRBV20-1 and TRBJ2-5; 10 positions agree with TRBD1. Germline V gene lookup returns CDR1 DFQATT and CDR2 SNEGSKA (reference sequence). CDR3 length equals 14 residues. V lost 7 bases and J lost 10; bases outside the gene matches: 15. Here the CDR3 reads CSVEPGQGRMVQYF. The CDR3, as DNA: TGCAGTGTGGAACCGGGACAGGGGAGAATGGTCCAGTACTTC.

The table lists this clonotype with a few counts. J is TRBJ2-3 and V is TRBV6-2 or TRBV6-3; D gene unclear. V was shortened by 4 bases and J by 0 bases, with 17 bases between the two germline ends. This CDR3 has 17 amino acids. Germline V lookup: CDR1 MNHEY, CDR2 SVGEGT. Here the CDR3 DNA reads TGTGCCAGCAGTTCGATCCTAGGGCCCTCTAGCACAGATACGCAGTATTTT. It yields the protein CASSSILGPSSTDTQYF.

The rearrangement uses TRBV7-2 and TRBJ2-7; D is perhaps TRBD2 (6 bases). V was clipped by 0 bases and J by 3 bases, with 9 bases between them. The CDR3 contains 14 residues. Germline lookup yields CDR1 SGHTA and CDR2 FQGNSA. In DNA, the CDR3 is TGTGCCAGCAGCTTAGCTCGGGGACTCTACGAGCAGTACTTC. Amino acids: CASSLARGLYEQYF. The full variable domain, completed using reference TRBV7-2 and TRBJ2-7, is GAGVSQSPSNKVTEKGKDVELRCDPISGHTALYWYRQSLGQGLEFLIYFQGNSAPDKSGLPSDRFSAERTGGSVSTLTIQRTQQEDSAVYLCASSLARGLYEQYFGPGTRLTVT.

The chain has TRBV5-1 and TRBJ2-7, with D possibly TRBD1 on 5 matching bases. Trimming removed 0 bases at V and 7 bases at J, with 14 bases between. CDR3 length equals 14 residues. The V gene's germline CDR1 is SGHRS and CDR2 YFSETQ. The CDR3, as DNA: TGCGCCAGCAGCTTGGGGGGCCCCACTAAAGAGCAGTACTTC. This gives the protein CASSLGGPTKEQYF.